This T cell receptor beta chain derives from a study of STAT5B mutations in CD4+ large granular lymphocyte leukemia. Study-level points and caveats: Without putative leukemic clones, patient CD4-sorted repertoires remained more clonal than healthy CD4+ repertoires.

Assay: immunoSEQ multiplex PCR; the TCRdb copy retains only in-frame clones and omits some. This sample carries fewer than 40,000 clones, about 71% of them seen once, and the ten largest clones take 0.4% to 0.45%. The germline V gene has CDR1 SQVTM and CDR2 ANQGSEA. Trimming removed 6 bases from V and 4 bases from J, with 12 bases in between. This CDR3 is built from 12 residues. As concerns this clone: Its antigen is as yet unknown.

Sequenced input: CD4+ T cells from blood buffy coats. This receptor was obtained from a human donor in good health. V gene TRBV29-1 combines with J gene TRBJ2-5; D is ambiguous. The CDR3 region has the DNA TGCAGCGTCCTGGGTCGACGAGAGACCCAGTACTTC. It translates to CSVLGRRETQYF.